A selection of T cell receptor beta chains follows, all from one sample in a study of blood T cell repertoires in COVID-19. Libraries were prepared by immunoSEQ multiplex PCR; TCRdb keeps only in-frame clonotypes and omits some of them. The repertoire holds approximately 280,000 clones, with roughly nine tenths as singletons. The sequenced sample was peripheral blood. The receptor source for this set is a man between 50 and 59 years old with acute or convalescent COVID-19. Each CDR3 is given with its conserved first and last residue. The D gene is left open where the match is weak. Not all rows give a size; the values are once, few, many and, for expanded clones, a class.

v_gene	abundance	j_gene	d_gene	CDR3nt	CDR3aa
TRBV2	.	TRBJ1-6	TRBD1	TGTGCCAGGGGACAGGGGGCTTCACCCCTCCACTTT	CARGQGASPLHF
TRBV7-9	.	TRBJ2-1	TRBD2	TGTGCCAGCAGCCGGACTAGCGGGGGCTCCTTCTCCTACAATGAGCAGTTCTTC	CASSRTSGGSFSYNEQFF
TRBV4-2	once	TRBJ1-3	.	TGTGCCAGCAGCCAACCTCCCAGGGACTCTGGAAACACCATATATTTT	CASSQPPRDSGNTIYF
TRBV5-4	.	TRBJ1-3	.	TGTGCCAGCAGCGAGGAACGCCGTGGGGCCTCTGGAAACACCATATATTTT	CASSEERRGASGNTIYF
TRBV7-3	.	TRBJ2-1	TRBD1	TGTGCCAGCAGCTTAATAGGACAGGACTACAATGAGCAGTTCTTC	CASSLIGQDYNEQFF
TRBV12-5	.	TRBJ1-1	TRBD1	TGTGCTAGTGGTCGACAGGGGGCTGACACTGAAGCTTTCTTT	CASGRQGADTEAFF
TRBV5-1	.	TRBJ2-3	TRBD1	TGCGCCAGCAGCTTGGGACAGGGGGGGACAGATACGCAGTATTTT	CASSLGQGGTDTQYF
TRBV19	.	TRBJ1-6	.	TGTGCCAGTAGCCGCAGGGTAGATTCACCCCTCCACTTT	CASSRRVDSPLHF
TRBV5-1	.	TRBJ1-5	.	TGCGCCAGCAGAGCCGTTCCTGGCAATCAGCCCCAGCATTTT	CASRAVPGNQPQHF
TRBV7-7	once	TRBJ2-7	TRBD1	TGTGCTAGCAGCCCGGGACAGTTAAGCGAGCAGTACTTC	CASSPGQLSEQYF
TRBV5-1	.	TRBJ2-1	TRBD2	TGCGCCAGCAGCTTGGCCTGGGGTAGCGGGCCCTACAATGAGCAGTTCTTC	CASSLAWGSGPYNEQFF
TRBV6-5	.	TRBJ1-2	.	TGTGCCAGCAGTAAACAGGGATTACGGTATGGCTACACCTTC	CASSKQGLRYGYTF
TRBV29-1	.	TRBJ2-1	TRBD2	TGCAGCGTTCCCGGACTAGCGGGGCCGGTATATGAGCAGTTCTTC	CSVPGLAGPVYEQFF
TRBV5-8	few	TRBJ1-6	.	TGTGCCAGCAGCTTACTCGGGCCAGGGGATTCACCCCTCCACTTT	CASSLLGPGDSPLHF
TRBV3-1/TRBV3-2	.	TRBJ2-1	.	TGTGCCAGCAGCCAAGGGGGGCGACACAATGAGCAGTTCTTC	CASSQGGRHNEQFF
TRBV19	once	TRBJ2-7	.	TGTGCCAGTACCCCCTCCCCCCCGGGCCCAGGACCCCAACGGAGGTCCGAGCAGTACTTC	CASTPSPPGPGPQRRSEQYF
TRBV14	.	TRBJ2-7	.	TGTGCCAGCAGCCTTCTAGGACTAAACTCCTACGAGCAGTACTTC	CASSLLGLNSYEQYF
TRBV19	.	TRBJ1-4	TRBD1	TGTGCCAGCTCGAACAGGGGGCGCGGAGTTGAAAAACTGTTTTTT	CASSNRGRGVEKLFF
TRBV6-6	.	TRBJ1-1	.	TGTGCCAGCAGCCCCCCGGGGAGGACTGAAGCTTTCTTT	CASSPPGRTEAFF
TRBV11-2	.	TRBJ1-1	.	TGTGCCAGCAGCCATAGTTTGAACACTGAAGCTTTCTTT	CASSHSLNTEAFF
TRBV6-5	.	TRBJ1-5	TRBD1	TGTGCCAGCAGTTTTTACAGGGGCAGCAATCAGCCCCAGCATTTT	CASSFYRGSNQPQHF
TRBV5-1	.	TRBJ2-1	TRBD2	TGCGCCAGCAGGCACTCCGGGACTAGCGGGGATAATGAGCAGTTCTTC	CASRHSGTSGDNEQFF
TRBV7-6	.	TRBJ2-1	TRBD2	TGTGCCAGCACTAGACTAGCGGGGGACTCCTACAATGAGCAGTTCTTC	CASTRLAGDSYNEQFF
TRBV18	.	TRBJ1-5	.	TGTGCCAGCTCACCAAGCCAGGCGAGGGGGAATCAGCCCCAGCATTTT	CASSPSQARGNQPQHF
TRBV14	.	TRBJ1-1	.	TGTGCCAGCAGCCAGACGCAGGGGTGGAACACTGAAGCTTTCTTT	CASSQTQGWNTEAFF
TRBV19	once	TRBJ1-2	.	TGTGCCAGTATGCGGAAGGGGGTTTTTGGCTACACCTTC	CASMRKGVFGYTF
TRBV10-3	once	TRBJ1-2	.	TGTGCCATCAGTGATAGCCCGCCAGGAGGTCATGGCTACACCTTC	CAISDSPPGGHGYTF
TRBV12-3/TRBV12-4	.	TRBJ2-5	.	TGTGCCAGCAGAGTTAGCGGCGAAGAGACCCAGTACTTC	CASRVSGEETQYF
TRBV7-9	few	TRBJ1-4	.	TGTGCCAGCAGCCCTACTCGAGGCACGGGTGAAAAACTGTTTTTT	CASSPTRGTGEKLFF
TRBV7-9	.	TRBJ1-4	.	TGTGCCAGCAGCTTAACTGAAAATGAAAAACTGTTTTTT	CASSLTENEKLFF
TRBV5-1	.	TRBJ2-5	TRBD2	TGCGCCAGCGCCGGGACTAGTCCCCAAGAGACCCAGTACTTC	CASAGTSPQETQYF
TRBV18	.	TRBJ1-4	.	TGTGCCAGCTCACCTCGGATGAGGGCTGAAAAACTGTTTTTT	CASSPRMRAEKLFF
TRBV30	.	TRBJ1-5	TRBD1	TGTGCCTGGAGTGCCTTGGGGACAGGGGGTTTGCAGCCCCAGCATTTT	CAWSALGTGGLQPQHF
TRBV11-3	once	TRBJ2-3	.	TGTGCCAGCAGCTTAGACCTGAGTTGGGGCTCGAACTTCAGGGCTGATACGCAGTATTTT	CASSLDLSWGSNFRADTQYF
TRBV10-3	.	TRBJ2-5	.	TGTGCCATCAGTGGGACTGGGTATTTGGAGACCCAGTACTTC	CAISGTGYLETQYF
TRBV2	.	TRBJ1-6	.	TGTGCCAGCACCAGCCAGGCAGGACCCCTCCACTTT	CASTSQAGPLHF
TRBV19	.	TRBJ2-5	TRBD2	TGTGCCAGTAGTATTCCACGACTAGCGGGGATCCCCCAGACCCAGTACTTC	CASSIPRLAGIPQTQYF
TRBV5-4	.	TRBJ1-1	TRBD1	TGTGCCAGCAGTACGGGACAGTCGAACACTGAAGCTTTCTTT	CASSTGQSNTEAFF
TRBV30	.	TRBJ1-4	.	TGTGCCTGGATCAACCGACGGGATAATGAAAAACTGTTTTTT	CAWINRRDNEKLFF
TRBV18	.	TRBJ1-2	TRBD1	TGTGCCAGCTCACCAGGTTCAGGGGGCGCGGTAGAAGGCTACACCTTC	CASSPGSGGAVEGYTF
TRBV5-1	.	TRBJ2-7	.	TGCGCCAGCAGCGGCACTCAGGGTTCCTCCTACGAGCAGTACTTC	CASSGTQGSSYEQYF
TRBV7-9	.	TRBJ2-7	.	TGTGCCAGCAGCTTCTCGGGGATGGGGGAGCAGTACTTC	CASSFSGMGEQYF
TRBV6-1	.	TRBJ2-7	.	TGTGCCAGCAGTGAAAATTTCAGACACTACGAGCAGTACTTC	CASSENFRHYEQYF